The rows below give T cell receptor beta chains drawn from one sample of a study of T-cell reconstitution after alpha-beta-depleted transplantation in children. TCRdb re-derived calls from the PCR reads in MiXCR, one entry per CDR3 protein. The table lists 550,000 to 600,000 distinct CDR3 sequences, 20% to 25% of them singletons. The sequenced sample was PBMCs, mostly from graft donor cells, obtained 360 days after TCRalphabeta/CD19-depleted stem cell transplant. These receptors originate from a boy in the first two years of life who had a stem cell transplant for acute myeloid leukemia, so the T cells may come from the graft donor. The CDR3 runs from the conserved cysteine through the conserved F or W. D genes are given only for firm matches. For some rows the clone size is stated as once, few or many, or as a class when expanded; others skip it.

J | D | V | size | length | DNA | CDR3
TRBJ2-1 | TRBD1 | TRBV4-1 | once | 15 | TGCGCCAGCAGCCATTTGGCAACAGGGGGCAATGAGCAGTTCTTC | CASSHLATGGNEQFF
TRBJ1-5 | TRBD1 | TRBV5-4 | NA | 14 | TGTGCCAGCAGCTCACAGGGGGTAGGTCAGCCCCAGCATTTT | CASSSQGVGQPQHF
TRBJ1-1 | NA | TRBV12-3/TRBV12-4 | NA | 13 | TGTGCCACCGAGAAGTGGGGGAGCACTGAAGCTTTCTTT | CATEKWGSTEAFF
TRBJ2-5 | NA | TRBV29-1 | many | 13 | TGCAGCGTAGCCCCCAGGTTCCAAGAGACCCAGTACTTC | CSVAPRFQETQYF
TRBJ2-3 | NA | TRBV20-1 | NA | 15 | TGCAGTGCTAGAGGAGTCAAGCGGGGCACAGATACGCAGTATTTT | CSARGVKRGTDTQYF
TRBJ1-6 | TRBD1 | TRBV12-3/TRBV12-4 | few | 13 | TGTGCCAGCAGGGACAGGTACCAAGTCCCCCTCCACTTT | CASRDRYQVPLHF
TRBJ1-1 | NA | TRBV20-1 | few | 14 | TGCAGTGCTAGGGTACATGGGAGACGGACTGAAGCTTTCTTT | CSARVHGRRTEAFF
TRBJ1-4 | NA | TRBV7-9 | many | 15 | TGTGCCAGCAGCTCCAGGGTGGGGGCTAATGAAAAACTGTTTTTT | CASSSRVGANEKLFF
TRBJ1-1 | NA | TRBV20-1 | many | 14 | TGCAGTGCTAGAGGGGTAGTACAGGGCACTGAAGCTTTCTTT | CSARGVVQGTEAFF
TRBJ2-5 | NA | TRBV7-9 | many | 15 | TGTGCCAGCAGCTTAGAGGTTGGGGTTCCAGAGACCCAGTACTTC | CASSLEVGVPETQYF
TRBJ2-3 | TRBD2 | TRBV11-2 | NA | 18 | TGTGCCAGCAGCCTACGATTTAGCGGGGGGCCCTCCACAGATACGCAGTATTTT | CASSLRFSGGPSTDTQYF
TRBJ1-2 | NA | TRBV10-2 | few | 13 | TGCGCCAGCAGTGGGGAATCATACTATGGCTACACCTTC | CASSGESYYGYTF
TRBJ1-5 | NA | TRBV12-3/TRBV12-4 | NA | 15 | TGTGCCAGCAGTTTCGGACCACTACAGGGTCAGCCCCAGCATTTT | CASSFGPLQGQPQHF
TRBJ2-3 | TRBD1 | TRBV6-2/TRBV6-3 | few | 13 | TGTGCCAGCAGTACAGGGGGCGACGATACGCAGTATTTT | CASSTGGDDTQYF
TRBJ2-4 | NA | TRBV20-1 | few | 15 | TGCAGTGCTAGAGATCTGCCGGTAGCCAAAAACATTCAGTACTTC | CSARDLPVAKNIQYF
TRBJ1-4 | NA | TRBV28 | NA | 14 | TGTGCCACCTCCAGTGTGAAGGGCAATGAAAAACTGTTTTTT | CATSSVKGNEKLFF
TRBJ2-1 | TRBD1 | TRBV20-1 | NA | 15 | TGCAGTGCCAATGTGGGGGACAGACATTACAATGAGCAGTTCTTC | CSANVGDRHYNEQFF
TRBJ2-2 | TRBD1 | TRBV12-3/TRBV12-4 | many | 15 | TGTGCCAGCAGTTCCACAGGGGGCTACACCGGGGAGCTGTTTTTT | CASSSTGGYTGELFF
TRBJ1-1 | NA | TRBV12-3/TRBV12-4 | many | 14 | TGTGCCAGCAGTTTAGCAGGCGGGGACACTGAAGCTTTCTTT | CASSLAGGDTEAFF
TRBJ2-3 | TRBD2 | TRBV7-2 | NA | 15 | TGTGCCAGCAGCTCCAGCGGGGAAAGCACAGATACGCAGTATTTT | CASSSSGESTDTQYF
TRBJ2-7 | NA | TRBV7-9 | NA | 15 | TGTGCCAGCAGCTTAGGCGGTGCGGGTTCCTACGAGCAGTACTTC | CASSLGGAGSYEQYF
TRBJ2-5 | TRBD2 | TRBV12-3/TRBV12-4 | few | 14 | TGTGCCAGCAGTCGGGCGGGGGTCCAAGAGACCCAGTACTTC | CASSRAGVQETQYF